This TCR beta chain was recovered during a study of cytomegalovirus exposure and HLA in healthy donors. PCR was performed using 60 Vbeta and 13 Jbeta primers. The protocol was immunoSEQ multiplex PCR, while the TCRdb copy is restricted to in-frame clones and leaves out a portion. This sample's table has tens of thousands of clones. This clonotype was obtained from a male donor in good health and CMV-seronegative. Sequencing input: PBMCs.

The chain's CDR3 is CASSVGVGGARETQYF. The CDR3 coding sequence is TGTGCCAGCAGCGTAGGGGTCGGGGGGGCCAGGGAGACCCAGTACTTC. The J gene is TRBJ2-5, the V gene TRBV9, with 8 bases aligning to TRBD2. The CDR3 loop spans 16 amino acids. V trimming: 0 bases; J trimming: 5 bases; junction bases outside the gene matches: 9. Germline V gene data show CDR1 as SGDLS and CDR2 as YYNGEE.